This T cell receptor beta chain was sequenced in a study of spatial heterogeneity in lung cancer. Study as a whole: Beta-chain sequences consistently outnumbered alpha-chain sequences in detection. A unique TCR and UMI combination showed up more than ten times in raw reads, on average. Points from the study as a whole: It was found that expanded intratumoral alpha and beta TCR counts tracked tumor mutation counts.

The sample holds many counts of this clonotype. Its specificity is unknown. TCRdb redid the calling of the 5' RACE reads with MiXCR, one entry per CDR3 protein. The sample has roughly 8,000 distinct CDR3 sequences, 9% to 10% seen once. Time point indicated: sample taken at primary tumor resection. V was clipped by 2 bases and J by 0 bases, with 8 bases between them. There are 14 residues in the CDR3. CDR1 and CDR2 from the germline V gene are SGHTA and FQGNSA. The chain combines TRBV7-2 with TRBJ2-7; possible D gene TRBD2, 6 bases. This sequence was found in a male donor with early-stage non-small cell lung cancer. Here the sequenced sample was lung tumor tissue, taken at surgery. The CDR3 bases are TGTGCCAGCAGCTTAAGCGGGTCCTCCTACGAGCAGTACTTC. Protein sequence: CASSLSGSSYEQYF. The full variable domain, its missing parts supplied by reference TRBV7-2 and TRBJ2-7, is GAGVSQSPSNKVTEKGKDVELRCDPISGHTALYWYRQSLGQGLEFLIYFQGNSAPDKSGLPSDRFSAERTGGSVSTLTIQRTQQEDSAVYLCASSLSGSSYEQYFGPGTRLTVT.